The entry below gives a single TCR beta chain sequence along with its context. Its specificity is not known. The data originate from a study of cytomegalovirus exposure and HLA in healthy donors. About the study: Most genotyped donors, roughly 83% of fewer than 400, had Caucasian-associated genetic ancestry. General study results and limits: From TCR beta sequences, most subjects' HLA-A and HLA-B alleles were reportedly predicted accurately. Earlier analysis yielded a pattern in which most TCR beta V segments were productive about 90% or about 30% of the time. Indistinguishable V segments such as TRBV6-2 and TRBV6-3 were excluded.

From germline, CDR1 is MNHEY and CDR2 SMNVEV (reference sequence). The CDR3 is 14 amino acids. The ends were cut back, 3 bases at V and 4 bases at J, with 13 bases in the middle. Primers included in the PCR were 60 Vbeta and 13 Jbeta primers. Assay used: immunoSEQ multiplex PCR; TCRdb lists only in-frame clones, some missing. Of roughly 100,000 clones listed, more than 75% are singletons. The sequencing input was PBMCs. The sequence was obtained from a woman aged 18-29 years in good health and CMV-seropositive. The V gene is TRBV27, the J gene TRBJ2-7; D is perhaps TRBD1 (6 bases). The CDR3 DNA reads TGTGCCAGCAGTTTGTGGGGGACATCTTACGAGCAGTACTTC. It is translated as CASSLWGTSYEQYF.